The rows below give T cell receptor beta chains drawn from one sample of a study of glioma-infiltrating T cells after dendritic cell vaccination. The repertoire was sequenced with immunoSEQ multiplex PCR; TCRdb's copy has only in-frame clones and lacks some. This table has around 96,000 clones, 70% to 80% appearing once. The source was blood, collected before dendritic cell vaccination. The origin of the receptors is a human donor with glioblastoma. CDR3s include the opening cysteine and the closing phenylalanine or tryptophan. A D gene is named only where the DNA matches it firmly. Some rows mark clone size as missing; the rest say once, few, many or name a class of expanded clone.

cdr3_length	v_call	d_call	clone_size	j_call	cdr3_aa	cdr3_nt
12	TRBV5-1	.	.	TRBJ1-6	CASYEGDSPLHF	TGCGCCAGCTACGAGGGGGATTCACCCCTCCACTTT
10	TRBV5-1	.	.	TRBJ1-1	CASPDREAFF	TGCGCCAGCCCCGACAGGGAAGCTTTCTTT
12	TRBV2	.	.	TRBJ1-2	CASVRGGYGYTF	TGTGCCAGCGTCAGGGGTGGCTATGGCTACACCTTC
15	TRBV7-9	.	.	TRBJ2-2	CASSVTRVNTGELFF	TGTGCCAGCAGCGTGACCAGGGTGAACACCGGGGAGCTGTTTTTT
15	TRBV19	TRBD2	.	TRBJ2-1	CASSISGGAWDEQFF	TGTGCCAGTAGTATTAGCGGGGGGGCGTGGGATGAGCAGTTCTTC
13	TRBV7-9	.	.	TRBJ1-1	CASSVRENTEAFF	TGTGCCAGCAGCGTCCGGGAGAACACTGAAGCTTTCTTT
16	TRBV6-5	TRBD2	.	TRBJ2-1	CASSYSLAGPTMKQFF	TGTGCCAGCAGTTACTCCCTAGCGGGGCCTACAATGAAGCAGTTCTTC
16	TRBV6-5	TRBD1	.	TRBJ1-3	CASSYSGTVNGNTIYF	TGTGCCAGCAGTTACTCGGGGACAGTGAACGGAAACACCATATATTTT
15	TRBV5-1	.	.	TRBJ2-5	CASSSAGSAQETQYF	TGCGCCAGCAGCTCGGCAGGGTCCGCCCAAGAGACCCAGTACTTC
13	TRBV7-9	.	.	TRBJ2-7	CASSSGTSLEQYF	TGTGCCAGCAGTTCCGGGACATCCTTGGAGCAGTACTTC
17	TRBV19	TRBD1	.	TRBJ1-2	CASTTQVLGQGVGGYTF	TGTGCCAGTACCACCCAAGTCTTGGGACAGGGTGTTGGGGGCTACACCTTC
14	TRBV2	.	.	TRBJ1-5	CASQGLAVDQPQHF	TGTGCCAGCCAGGGCCTTGCGGTCGATCAGCCCCAGCATTTT
14	TRBV18	TRBD1	.	TRBJ2-7	CASSVGQGSYEQYF	TGTGCCAGCTCAGTCGGACAGGGCTCCTACGAGCAGTACTTC
14	TRBV7-8	.	.	TRBJ1-1	CASSYSRVGTEAFF	TGTGCCAGCAGCTACTCCAGGGTGGGCACTGAAGCTTTCTTT
18	TRBV19	.	.	TRBJ1-2	CASSMNVRAYAPNYGYTF	TGTGCCAGTAGTATGAACGTGCGGGCCTACGCTCCCAACTATGGCTACACCTTC
14	TRBV12-1	.	.	TRBJ2-1	CASSLPICLYEQFF	TGTGCCAGCAGCCTGCCTATATGCCTCTATGAGCAGTTCTTC
15	TRBV5-1	.	.	TRBJ2-7	CASSLDPRTSYEQYF	TGCGCCAGCAGCTTGGACCCGAGAACTTCCTACGAGCAGTACTTC
15	TRBV19	.	.	TRBJ2-7	CASTLGGGPGHEQYF	TGTGCCAGCACCCTAGGAGGAGGACCGGGCCACGAGCAGTACTTC
15	TRBV5-1	TRBD2	.	TRBJ2-1	CASSFPLADYSEQFF	TGCGCCAGCAGCTTCCCACTAGCGGACTACAGTGAGCAGTTCTTC
13	TRBV27	.	.	TRBJ1-1	CASSRSLATEAFF	TGTGCCAGCAGCCGCTCCTTGGCCACTGAAGCTTTCTTT
15	TRBV6-1	.	.	TRBJ1-1	CASSEAIIDTLSAFF	TGTGCCAGCAGTGAAGCGATCATCGACACCCTGTCAGCTTTCTTT
12	TRBV28	.	.	TRBJ2-7	CASSFLSYEQYF	TGTGCCAGCAGTTTCTTGTCCTACGAGCAGTACTTC
19	TRBV7-2	TRBD1	.	TRBJ2-1	CASSRKNKQGTRSYNEQFF	TGTGCCAGCAGCCGAAAAAATAAACAGGGGACACGCTCCTACAATGAGCAGTTCTTC
12	TRBV5-1	.	.	TRBJ2-7	CASSSPSDEQYF	TGCGCCAGCAGCTCCCCCTCGGACGAGCAGTACTTC
15	TRBV7-8	TRBD1	.	TRBJ1-2	CASSLYDRAGYGYTF	TGTGCCAGCAGCTTGTATGACAGGGCGGGCTATGGCTACACCTTC
13	TRBV4-1	.	many	TRBJ2-7	CASSPHRVYEQYF	TGCGCCAGCAGCCCTCACAGGGTCTACGAGCAGTACTTC
14	TRBV7-2	.	few	TRBJ1-3	CASSPDSSGNTIYF	TGTGCCAGCAGCCCCGACAGCTCTGGAAACACCATATATTTT
15	TRBV6-5	TRBD1	once	TRBJ1-4	CASSTRQGENEKLFF	TGTGCCAGCAGTACCAGACAGGGAGAAAATGAAAAACTGTTTTTT
15	TRBV15	.	.	TRBJ2-1	CATSRDGIRGNEQFF	TGTGCCACCAGCAGAGATGGAATTCGGGGCAATGAGCAGTTCTTC
16	TRBV19	.	.	TRBJ2-7	CASSIVKTGRNYEQYF	TGTGCCAGTAGTATAGTTAAGACAGGGAGGAACTACGAGCAGTACTTC
16	TRBV29-1	TRBD2	once	TRBJ2-3	CSVVPTSGHLTDTQYF	TGCAGCGTTGTCCCGACTAGCGGGCATCTCACAGATACGCAGTATTTT
14	TRBV5-1	.	once	TRBJ1-2	CASSYGDDNYGYTF	TGCGCCAGCAGCTACGGGGATGATAACTATGGCTACACCTTC
12	TRBV6-6	.	.	TRBJ1-1	CASSYSHSEAFF	TGTGCCAGCAGTTACAGTCACAGTGAAGCTTTCTTT
17	TRBV7-3	.	once	TRBJ2-2	CASSLKGDTSNTGELFF	TGTGCCAGCAGCTTAAAGGGAGACACCTCTAACACCGGGGAGCTGTTTTTT
15	TRBV6-5	.	.	TRBJ1-1	CASSYSPSGNTEAFF	TGTGCCAGCAGTTACTCACCCAGCGGGAACACTGAAGCTTTCTTT
19	TRBV19	TRBD1	few	TRBJ1-1	CASSPNRERDRGTHTEAFF	TGTGCCAGTAGCCCTAACCGGGAACGGGACAGGGGGACGCACACTGAAGCTTTCTTT
16	TRBV28	.	few	TRBJ2-1	CASSGPGLASYNEQFF	TGTGCCAGCAGTGGGCCGGGACTTGCCTCCTACAATGAGCAGTTCTTC
13	TRBV5-1	.	.	TRBJ1-6	CASSLAVNSALHF	TGCGCCAGCAGCTTGGCTGTCAATTCAGCCCTCCACTTT
15	TRBV18	.	.	TRBJ1-5	CASSPSRGWGQPQHF	TGTGCCAGCTCACCAAGCAGGGGTTGGGGTCAGCCCCAGCATTTT
14	TRBV5-1	TRBD1	once	TRBJ2-3	CASSLGGPSDTQYF	TGCGCCAGCAGCTTAGGGGGCCCCTCGGATACGCAGTATTTT
15	TRBV28	TRBD1	few	TRBJ1-6	CASSAQGLFNSPLHF	TGTGCCAGCAGTGCACAGGGGCTTTTTAATTCACCCCTCCACTTT
15	TRBV6-5	TRBD2	once	TRBJ2-1	CASGFSGSSYNEQFF	TGTGCCAGCGGGTTTAGCGGGAGCTCCTACAATGAGCAGTTCTTC
14	TRBV11-3	TRBD1	.	TRBJ1-4	CASSPSRQGEKLFF	TGTGCCAGCAGCCCATCAAGACAGGGTGAAAAACTGTTTTTT
13	TRBV12-5	.	few	TRBJ2-2	CASGRGPAGELFF	TGTGCTAGTGGGCGCGGGCCCGCCGGGGAGCTGTTTTTT